The rows below give T cell receptor beta chains drawn from one sample of a study of cytomegalovirus exposure and HLA in healthy donors. Using immunoSEQ multiplex PCR, the repertoire was profiled, and TCRdb retains in-frame clones only, with some absent. The profile shows 170,000 or so clones, more than 65% of them singletons. Sequencing was performed on PBMCs. The receptors were sampled from a woman between 18 and 30 years old in good health and CMV-seropositive. The CDR3 runs from the conserved cysteine through the conserved F or W. The D gene is left open where the match is weak. Clone size appears in some rows only: once, few, many, or a class for an expanded clone.

size: .; V: TRBV2; D: .; J: TRBJ2-5; DNA: TGTGCCAGCGGTAGGGACTCCCGCAGGGAGACCCAGTACTTC; CDR3: CASGRDSRRETQYF
size: .; V: TRBV7-8; D: TRBD2; J: TRBJ2-7; DNA: TGTGCCAGCAGCACCGGGGTAGCGGGGGGGGCCTACGAGCAGTACTTC; CDR3: CASSTGVAGGAYEQYF
size: few; V: TRBV12-5; D: TRBD1; J: TRBJ2-7; DNA: TGTGCTAGTGGTCGACAGGGCCTCTACGAGCAGTACTTC; CDR3: CASGRQGLYEQYF
size: .; V: TRBV5-5; D: .; J: TRBJ2-1; DNA: TGTGCCAGCACCTTAACCGGGGGGCAGAATGAGCAGTTCTTC; CDR3: CASTLTGGQNEQFF
size: .; V: TRBV7-9; D: TRBD1; J: TRBJ1-6; DNA: TGTGCCAGCAGCTTAATAGGGGGCAACGAGAATTCACCCCTCCACTTT; CDR3: CASSLIGGNENSPLHF
size: .; V: TRBV6-1; D: .; J: TRBJ1-1; DNA: TGTGCCAGCAGTGAATTCGGACAGAGCACTGAAGCTTTCTTT; CDR3: CASSEFGQSTEAFF
size: .; V: TRBV27; D: TRBD2; J: TRBJ2-1; DNA: TGTGCCAGCTGGACTAGCGGGGGGCCTGAGCAGTTCTTC; CDR3: CASWTSGGPEQFF
size: .; V: TRBV2; D: TRBD1; J: TRBJ1-1; DNA: TGTGCCAGCAGCCCCGACAGGGGGAAGACTGAAGCTTTCTTT; CDR3: CASSPDRGKTEAFF
size: .; V: TRBV6-1; D: TRBD1; J: TRBJ1-5; DNA: TGTGCCAGCAGTGAACGAGGGGGCGGCCAGCCCCAGCATTTT; CDR3: CASSERGGGQPQHF
size: .; V: TRBV9; D: TRBD2; J: TRBJ2-5; DNA: TGTGCCAGCAGCGTAAGCGGGGGCCCACAAGAGACCCAGTACTTC; CDR3: CASSVSGGPQETQYF
size: .; V: TRBV21-1; D: .; J: TRBJ2-4; DNA: TGTGCCAGCAGCACCAGGGTGTGGGTCAAGGCCAAAAACATTCAGTACTTC; CDR3: CASSTRVWVKAKNIQYF
size: .; V: TRBV4-1; D: TRBD1; J: TRBJ2-5; DNA: TGCGCCAGCAGCCAATCAGACAACAGGGGACAAGAGACCCAGTACTTC; CDR3: CASSQSDNRGQETQYF
size: once; V: TRBV27; D: TRBD1; J: TRBJ1-5; DNA: TGTGCCAGCAGAGGACAGGGAAGGGACAATCAGCCCCAGCATTTT; CDR3: CASRGQGRDNQPQHF
size: .; V: TRBV4-1; D: .; J: TRBJ1-1; DNA: TGCGCCAGCAGCCAAGGGGCGATATCTTCGATGGGCACTGAAGCTTTCTTT; CDR3: CASSQGAISSMGTEAFF
size: once; V: TRBV19; D: .; J: TRBJ2-3; DNA: TGTGCCAGTAGTATAGATCCAGGGGGACGCCAGGAGGGTACGCAGTATTTT; CDR3: CASSIDPGGRQEGTQYF
size: .; V: TRBV7-9; D: .; J: TRBJ2-3; DNA: TGTGCCAGCTGGTCCCGGGACACAGAAGGAGATACGCAGTATTTT; CDR3: CASWSRDTEGDTQYF
size: .; V: TRBV11-2; D: .; J: TRBJ1-1; DNA: TGTGCCAGCAGCTTAGACAGGGGCACTGAAGCTTTCTTT; CDR3: CASSLDRGTEAFF
size: once; V: TRBV19; D: .; J: TRBJ1-5; DNA: TGTGCCAGTAGTATCAGGTTTAGCAATCAGCCCCAGCATTTT; CDR3: CASSIRFSNQPQHF
size: .; V: TRBV9; D: .; J: TRBJ1-6; DNA: TGTGCCAGCAGCGTAGGAGGGGGTCAGAATTCACCCCTCCACTTT; CDR3: CASSVGGGQNSPLHF
size: .; V: TRBV4-1; D: .; J: TRBJ1-6; DNA: TGCGCCAGCAGCCAAGATCAGGGGAACGGTTCACCCCTCCACTTT; CDR3: CASSQDQGNGSPLHF
size: .; V: TRBV27; D: .; J: TRBJ1-1; DNA: TGTGCCAGCAGTCGCTCCCAGGAAAGGAACACTGAAGCTTTCTTT; CDR3: CASSRSQERNTEAFF
size: once; V: TRBV5-1; D: .; J: TRBJ2-5; DNA: TGCGCCAGCAGCTTGGGACAGGCGAGAGACCAAGAGACCCAGTACTTC; CDR3: CASSLGQARDQETQYF
size: .; V: TRBV7-2; D: TRBD1; J: TRBJ1-5; DNA: TGTGCCAGCAGCTCTAGACAGGGGAAACAGCCCCAGCATTTT; CDR3: CASSSRQGKQPQHF
size: .; V: TRBV27; D: TRBD2; J: TRBJ2-2; DNA: TGTGCCAGCATCGGAGCGGGGGTGAGAACCGGGGAGCTGTTTTTT; CDR3: CASIGAGVRTGELFF
size: .; V: TRBV2; D: TRBD1; J: TRBJ2-2; DNA: TGTGCCAGCAAATTCGACAGGGGGCGGACCGGGGAGCTGTTTTTT; CDR3: CASKFDRGRTGELFF
size: .; V: TRBV11-2; D: TRBD1; J: TRBJ1-2; DNA: TGTGCCAGCAGCTTAGCAGGGACAGGGACGCTGAACTATGGCTACACCTTC; CDR3: CASSLAGTGTLNYGYTF
size: .; V: TRBV29-1; D: TRBD1; J: TRBJ1-5; DNA: TGCAGCGTGGGACAGGGGGCGGATCAGCCCCAGCATTTT; CDR3: CSVGQGADQPQHF
size: .; V: TRBV18; D: .; J: TRBJ2-5; DNA: TGTGCCAGCTCACCCGCGATACAAGAGACCCAGTACTTC; CDR3: CASSPAIQETQYF
size: .; V: TRBV5-4; D: .; J: TRBJ1-1; DNA: TGTGCCAGCAGCTTGGGGGGAGGGACTGAAGCTTTCTTT; CDR3: CASSLGGGTEAFF
size: .; V: TRBV7-9; D: .; J: TRBJ1-1; DNA: TGTGCCAGCTCGTCGAACACTGAAGCTTTCTTT; CDR3: CASSSNTEAFF
size: .; V: TRBV7-2; D: .; J: TRBJ2-2; DNA: TGTGCCAGCAGCTCGCGGGTTAACGGGGAGCTGTTTTTT; CDR3: CASSSRVNGELFF
size: once; V: TRBV6-6; D: .; J: TRBJ1-1; DNA: TGTGCCAGCAGTTCCACAAAGACAGGCCCGGGCACTGAAGCTTTCTTT; CDR3: CASSSTKTGPGTEAFF
size: .; V: TRBV18; D: TRBD1; J: TRBJ2-2; DNA: TGTGCCAGCTCACCAAAGGTCAGGGGGCTAGCTGCAACCGGGGAGCTGTTTTTT; CDR3: CASSPKVRGLAATGELFF
size: .; V: TRBV2; D: .; J: TRBJ1-2; DNA: TGTGCCAGCAGGGACCAGGGATCCTATGGCTACACCTTC; CDR3: CASRDQGSYGYTF
size: .; V: TRBV11-2; D: TRBD1; J: TRBJ1-1; DNA: TGTGCCAGCAGCTTCAGACAGGGGGTGAACACTGAAGCTTTCTTT; CDR3: CASSFRQGVNTEAFF
size: .; V: TRBV5-1; D: TRBD1; J: TRBJ1-2; DNA: TGCGCCAGCAGCCCGGGACAGGGGGCTTCAAACTATGGCTACACCTTC; CDR3: CASSPGQGASNYGYTF
size: .; V: TRBV7-9; D: .; J: TRBJ1-2; DNA: TGTGCCAGCAGACCCGGGGGATCCTATGGCTACACCTTC; CDR3: CASRPGGSYGYTF
size: .; V: TRBV6-1; D: .; J: TRBJ2-7; DNA: TGTGCCAGCACCCGAGCCTCTTCCTACGAGCAGTACTTC; CDR3: CASTRASSYEQYF
size: few; V: TRBV5-1; D: .; J: TRBJ1-6; DNA: TGCGCCAGCAGCTTGGCGGGGGAGGCCCGTTCTCCCCTCCACTTT; CDR3: CASSLAGEARSPLHF
size: .; V: TRBV7-9; D: .; J: TRBJ2-2; DNA: TGTGCCAGCAGCTCGAAGGGGAACGGGGAGCTGTTTTTT; CDR3: CASSSKGNGELFF
size: .; V: TRBV19; D: .; J: TRBJ2-5; DNA: TGTGCCAGTAGTATTGGAGGCGGTAAAGAGACCCAGTACTTC; CDR3: CASSIGGGKETQYF
size: once; V: TRBV9; D: .; J: TRBJ2-5; DNA: TGTGCCAGCAGCTCACCGGGGGTGGAGACCCAGTACTTC; CDR3: CASSSPGVETQYF
size: .; V: TRBV5-1; D: TRBD1; J: TRBJ1-1; DNA: TGCGCCAGCAGCTCAGGGGGAGTGTACACTGAAGCTTTCTTT; CDR3: CASSSGGVYTEAFF